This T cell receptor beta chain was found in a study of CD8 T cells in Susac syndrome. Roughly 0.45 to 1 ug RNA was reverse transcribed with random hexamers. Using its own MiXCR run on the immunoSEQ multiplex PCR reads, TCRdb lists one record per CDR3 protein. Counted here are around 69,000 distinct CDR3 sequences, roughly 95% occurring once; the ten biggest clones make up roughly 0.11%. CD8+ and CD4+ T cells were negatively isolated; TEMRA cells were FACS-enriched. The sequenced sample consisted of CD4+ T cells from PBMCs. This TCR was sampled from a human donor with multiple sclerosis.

CDR3 coding DNA: TGTGCCTGGAGTAGCGTGTTCGGGCACAAAGCTTTCTTT. The encoded protein is CAWSSVFGHKAFF. The rearrangement uses TRBV30 and TRBJ1-1; D is unresolved. V lost 2 bases to trimming and J lost 9 bases, with 16 bases between them. The CDR3 is made up of 13 amino acids. CDR1 is GTSNPN, CDR2 SVGIG, per germline (reference sequence).